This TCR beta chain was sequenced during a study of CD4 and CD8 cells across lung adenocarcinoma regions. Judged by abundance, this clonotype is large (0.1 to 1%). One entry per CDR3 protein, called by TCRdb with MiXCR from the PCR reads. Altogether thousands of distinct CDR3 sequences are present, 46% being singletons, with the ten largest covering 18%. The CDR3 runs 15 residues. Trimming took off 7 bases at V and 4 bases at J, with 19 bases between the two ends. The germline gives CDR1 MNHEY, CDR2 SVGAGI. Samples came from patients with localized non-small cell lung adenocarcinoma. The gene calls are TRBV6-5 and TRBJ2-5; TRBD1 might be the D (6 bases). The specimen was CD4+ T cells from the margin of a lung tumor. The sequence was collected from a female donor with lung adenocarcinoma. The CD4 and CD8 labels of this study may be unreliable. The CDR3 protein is CASIQRGQGRETQYF. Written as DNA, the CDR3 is TGTGCCAGCATCCAACGCGGGCAGGGGAGAGAGACCCAGTACTTC.